The entry below gives a single TCR beta chain sequence along with its context. The ends lost 6 bases at V and 2 bases at J; junction bases unmatched: 0. The CDR3 is 12 residues long. Germline assignment: CDR1 MGHDK and CDR2 SYGVNS. This sample stems from a study of blood T cell repertoires in COVID-19. Generated by immunoSEQ multiplex PCR, the TCRdb table keeps only in-frame clones and is missing some. The sample has around 270,000 clones, 86% seen once. Sequenced sample: peripheral blood. The chain combines TRBV25-1 with TRBJ1-2, with 7 bases matching TRBD1. The receptor's source is a man aged 25 to 45 with active or convalescent COVID-19. CDR3 residues: CASRGQNYGYTF. The CDR3 coding sequence is TGTGCCAGCAGGGGACAGAACTATGGCTACACCTTC.